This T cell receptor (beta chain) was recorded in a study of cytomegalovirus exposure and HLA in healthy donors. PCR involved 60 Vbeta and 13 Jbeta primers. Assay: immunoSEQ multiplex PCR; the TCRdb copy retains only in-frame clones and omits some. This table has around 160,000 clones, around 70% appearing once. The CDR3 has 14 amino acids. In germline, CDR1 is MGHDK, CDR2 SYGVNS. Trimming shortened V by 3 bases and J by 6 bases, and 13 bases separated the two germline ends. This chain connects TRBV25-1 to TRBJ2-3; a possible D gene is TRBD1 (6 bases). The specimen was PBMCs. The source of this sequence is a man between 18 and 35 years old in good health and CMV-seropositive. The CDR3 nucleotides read TGTGCCAGCAGTGAGGGGACACCTAAGGATACGCAGTATTTT. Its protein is CASSEGTPKDTQYF.